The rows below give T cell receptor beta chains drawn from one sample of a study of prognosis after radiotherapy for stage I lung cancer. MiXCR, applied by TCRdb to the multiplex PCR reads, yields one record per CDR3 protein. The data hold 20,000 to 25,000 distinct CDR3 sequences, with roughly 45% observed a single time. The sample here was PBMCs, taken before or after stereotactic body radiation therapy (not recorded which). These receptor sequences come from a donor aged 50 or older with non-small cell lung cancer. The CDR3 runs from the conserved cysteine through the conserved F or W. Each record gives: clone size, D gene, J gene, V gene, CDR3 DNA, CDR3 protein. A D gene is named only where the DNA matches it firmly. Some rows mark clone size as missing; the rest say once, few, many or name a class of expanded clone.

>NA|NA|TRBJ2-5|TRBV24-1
TGTGCCACCAGTGACCCTGGGGCCCTAGTGAGGGAGAGCCAGTACTTC
CATSDPGALVRESQYF
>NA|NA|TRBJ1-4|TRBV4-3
TGCGCCAGCAGCCAAGATATCGGCAGCAATGAAAAACTGTTTTTT
CASSQDIGSNEKLFF
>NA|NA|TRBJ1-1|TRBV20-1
TGCAGTGCCCCCGCACATTGGGACACTGAAGCTTTCTTT
CSAPAHWDTEAFF
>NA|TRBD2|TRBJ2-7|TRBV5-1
TGCGCCAGCAGCCCCCGGACTAGCGGGAAAGGGGAGCAGTACTTC
CASSPRTSGKGEQYF
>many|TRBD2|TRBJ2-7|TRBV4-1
TGCGCCAGCAGGCAACTAGCGGGGGGTCCCTACGAGCAGTACTTC
CASRQLAGGPYEQYF
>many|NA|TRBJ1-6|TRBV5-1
TGCGCCAGCAGCTTGGCCCCAGGGACAACCGATTCACCCCTCCACTTT
CASSLAPGTTDSPLHF
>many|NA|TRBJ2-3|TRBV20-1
TGCAGTGCGACCAGAAGTGGTGGCCCCGGGGATACGCAGTATTTT
CSATRSGGPGDTQYF
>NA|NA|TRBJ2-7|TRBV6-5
TGTGCCAGCAGTTACTCGACGGCAGCCTACGAGCATTACTTC
CASSYSTAAYEHYF
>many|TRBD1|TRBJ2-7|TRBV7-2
TGTGCCAGCAGCTTAGCCCCGGGACAGTCATACGAGCAGTACTTC
CASSLAPGQSYEQYF
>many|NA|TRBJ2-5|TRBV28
TGTGCCAGCCGGGACCTTCAAGAGACCCAGTACTTC
CASRDLQETQYF
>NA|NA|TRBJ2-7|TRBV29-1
TGCAGCGTTGAGGTCGGGGTCTCCTACGAGCAGTACTTC
CSVEVGVSYEQYF
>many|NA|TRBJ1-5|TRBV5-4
TGTGCCAGCAGCTTGGACCCAGGGGGCAATCAGCCCCAGCATTTT
CASSLDPGGNQPQHF
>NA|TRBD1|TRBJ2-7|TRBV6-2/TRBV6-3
TGTGCCAGCAGTCAGGGGGTAAGGGACGAGCACTACTTC
CASSQGVRDEHYF
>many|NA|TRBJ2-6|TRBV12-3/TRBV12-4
TGTGCCAGCAGTTTTGGTCCCCAAGCTGGGGCCAACGTCCTGACTTTC
CASSFGPQAGANVLTF
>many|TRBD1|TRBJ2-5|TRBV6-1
TGTGCCAGCAGTCCGCGACAGGGGGCTGAGACCCAGTACTTC
CASSPRQGAETQYF